This T cell receptor beta chain comes out of a study of cytomegalovirus exposure and HLA in healthy donors (dated by TCRdb to 2015 to 2018). Regarding the research as a whole: In an earlier analysis of under 600 of the donors, approximately 260 Gb of sequence data and just under 120 million unique TCR beta sequences from about 180 million T cells were reported. The study aimed to test whether cataloging public T cell receptors could reveal signatures of past pathogen exposure. HLA typing covered class I and class II loci at four-digit resolution. In a later genetic analysis, genome-wide SNP genotypes for about 55% of the roughly 670 donors were used, and that subset was treated as a discovery cohort. In addition to the first cohort of several hundred subjects, a separate validation cohort of 120 different subjects was used. Among the roughly 400 genotyped donors, around 81% belonged to the genetic ancestry cluster associated with self-reported Caucasian donors. Typing coverage differed by locus: A, B, C, DRB1 and DQB1 were typed in about 629-630 donors, DQA1 in roughly 500, DPA1 in 600 to 610, and DPB1 in approximately 450. The T cell repertoires of under 750 subjects were profiled by immunosequencing and related to cytomegalovirus serostatus. An early release that covered fewer than 750 HLA-typed donors contained about 300 gigabases of sequencing data and tens of millions of unique TCR sequences. Rather than using new phenotypic data, the later analysis identified candidate immune exposures from TCR beta sequences and from how often those sequences occurred across donors. Five DR-DQ haplotypes were handled as single units for association and clustering, since linkage in the cohort was strong. To predict cytomegalovirus infection status, the study brought together high-throughput TCR immunosequencing, statistical association of individual TCRs with disease status, and machine learning. Among 398 genotyped donors of the cohort, an average of around 250,000 unique TCR beta nucleotide sequences was sequenced per donor, of which 15% to 20% were non-productive. A later analysis re-examined previously published TCR beta repertoires from 500 to 700 donors and added high-resolution HLA genotyping to investigate patterns of TCR occurrence. An earlier analysis of some 600 of the donors applied high-throughput TCR beta sequencing to assess whether each TCR beta V gene segment acted as functional or pseudogenic. Alongside the repertoire data, information on donor age, sex, ethnicity and CMV serostatus was compiled. All discovery cohort repertoires had been generated using a single sequencing platform. The research as a whole found: An earlier analysis of some 590 of the donors showed that most TCR beta V segments appeared in productive rearrangements either about 87% or about 30% of the time, which broadly matched IMGT annotations. This cohort had only TCR beta chains sequenced, and the lack of alpha or paired-chain data limited which features could be detected. According to a later genetic analysis, donors in an Asian-associated ancestry cluster had fewer N-insertions in productive TCRs than the roughly 660-donor mean. A few of the identified cytomegalovirus-associated TCR beta chains were confirmed in vitro to be specific for cytomegalovirus antigens. According to the authors, the approach could potentially be generalized to other disease states and immunological phenotypes. Linkage disequilibrium might explain the correlated functional status among segregating V segments, but an unknown experimental factor could not be ruled out. In a later analysis, 15,000 to 20,000 TCR beta sequences were associated with specific HLA alleles at a false discovery rate of 0.05. Across donors, most TCR sequences were observed very rarely, whereas some public TCRs were present in many individuals. A later genetic analysis associated a missense DCLRE1C variant with V-gene and J-gene trimming of TCR beta chains, and an independent cohort replicated the association. A later analysis found that HLA-associated TCR beta chains were more clonally expanded and had lower generation probabilities than equally common non-associated chains. CMV serostatus was the only immune exposure information available for the cohort. The classifier was reported to diagnose cytomegalovirus status with high specificity and sensitivity in both the original cohort and the validation cohort. Because counts were too low, about 17 rarely observed V segments, including chromosome 9 orphons, were excluded from the earlier analysis of roughly 580 of the donors. The study listed approximately 160 TCR beta chains as associated with cytomegalovirus. Strong co-occurrence of HLA alleles, especially DR and DQ, made assigning TCR associations to individual alleles difficult. In a later analysis, most CMV-associated TCR beta chains were found to appear HLA-restricted, with HLA associations seemingly driven largely by CMV exposure. A group of highly shared sequence variants was considered likely to be a technical artifact of the sequencing pipeline. A further reported finding was that TCR beta sequences accurately predicted the HLA-A and HLA-B alleles for most subjects in the first cohort. Presence/absence analyses assumed roughly uniform sequencing depth across donors, an assumption that may not hold. Because HLA typing was unavailable for some donors at each locus, only the typed subset was used in association tests. The 87-base-pair reads could not distinguish some IMGT-functional V segments, including TRBV6-2 and TRBV6-3, so those segments were excluded. In a later analysis, the rate of TCR association differed among HLA loci, with DRB1 alleles having the most associated TCRs and HLA-C alleles having the fewest. In a later analysis, several top co-occurrence clusters were reported to appear linked to parvovirus B19, influenza, CMV and Epstein-Barr virus.

From its cysteine to its phenylalanine, the CDR3 spans 16 amino acids. The retained sequence is limited to the CDR3, 48 bases, with the frame set at the first base. The germline V gene specifies MNHEY as CDR1 and SVGAGI as CDR2. V loses 2 bases, J loses 2 bases, and the germline ends lie 16 bases apart. In total, roughly 670 healthy bone marrow donors made up the cohort. Cohort members were all nominally healthy when sampled, although unrecorded immune exposures were likely present. The donor tested CMV seropositive and was one of the 289 seropositive cohort members. Each donor provided a peripheral blood sample, and peripheral blood mononuclear cells were used for TCR beta sequencing. The Qiagen DNeasy Blood Extraction Kit was used to extract genomic DNA from the blood cell samples. The library was produced with the immunoSEQ multiplex PCR assay. The multiplex PCR relied on a mix of 60 forward primers for TCR Vbeta segments and 13 reverse primers for TCR Jbeta segments. Amplification of the CDR3 region of rearranged TCR beta genes was performed with a multiplex PCR assay on genomic DNA. The Illumina HiSeq System was used to sequence the amplified TCR beta libraries as 87-base-pair reads. From the authors' description of their analysis: A later analysis tallied tens of millions of unique TCR beta chains across the 666 repertoires, and 10 million to 11 million of those chains were shared by two or more donors. To remove PCR and sequencing errors, raw reads were error-corrected and collapsed into unique sequences using a nearest-neighbor algorithm that merged closely related sequences. V, D and J gene segments were assigned by aligning CDR3 sequences to IMGT reference sequences. For a sequence to be retained, a match of at least six nucleotides to both a V gene segment and a J gene segment was required. Rearrangements were called productive when the CDR3 lacked stop codons and stayed in frame with V and J; all others were non-productive. CDR3 was defined according to IMGT convention as the region running from the second conserved V-encoded cysteine to the conserved J-encoded phenylalanine. Sequences without an unambiguous match to a single V gene segment were excluded from the earlier analysis of several hundred of the donors. An earlier analysis of some 610 of the donors called V segments functional above 56.7% productive rearrangements and segregating when the between-donor standard deviation exceeded 5%. A statistical classification framework was built for diagnosing cytomegalovirus status from the catalog of TCR beta chain sequences. In a later analysis, TCR nucleotide sequences were compared against IMGT/GENE-DB human TR gene sequences so that V and J genes could be assigned. Using the TCRdist pipeline, a later analysis assigned CDR3 sequences along with most-parsimonious VDJ recombination scenarios. In a later analysis, every TCR beta chain was defined by the combination of its CDR3 amino acid sequence and its V-gene family, and reads without a unique V-gene family were dropped. In a later analysis, 450 to 600 highly shared, low-generation-probability nucleotide sequences were removed to address suspected cross-contamination and a sequencing artifact. In a later analysis, a clonal expansion index was calculated for each public chain from normalized within-repertoire ranks of inferred template counts. In a later analysis, generation probabilities were computed using a VDJ recombination model fitted to out-of-frame rearrangements, and the results were checked against IGoR. In a later analysis, hypergeometric tests were used to score TCR-TCR, TCR-HLA and TCR-CMV co-occurrence, with a repertoire-size bias correction applied to TCR pairs. False discovery rates were estimated in a later analysis by permuting HLA or CMV assignments 20 times. In a later analysis, co-occurring TCRs were grouped using DBSCAN, and TCRdist sequence similarity was added for clustering within HLA-allele-positive subsets. Repertoires with fewer than 30,000 or more than 120,000 public chains, plus five repertoires with anomalous nucleotide sharing, were excluded from co-occurrence clustering. The source is immuneACCESS, and TCRdb retained only in-frame sequences with V and J called. Part of the clones is not carried over; for the studies checked, unresolved V genes explain less than half of this, and the remainder is unexplained. V and J calls and clone size are those listed in that table; D and trimming were worked out from the DNA. For this sample the table gives 150,000 to 200,000 clones, of which roughly 84% were detected only once. Under 1.5% of the sample lies in the top ten.

About this clone itself: Its antigen is not yet known. It has no much larger one-base neighbor in the sample; base qualities were not kept.

This clonotype was obtained from a girl aged 2 to 9 in good health and CMV-seropositive. The material sequenced was PBMCs. This chain is built from TRBV6-5 and TRBJ2-7, with the D gene call left open. The CDR3 corresponds to CASSYRVSQRTYEQYF. The nucleotide sequence reads as follows: TGTGCCAGCAGTTACCGGGTGAGCCAGAGAACCTACGAGCAGTACTTC.